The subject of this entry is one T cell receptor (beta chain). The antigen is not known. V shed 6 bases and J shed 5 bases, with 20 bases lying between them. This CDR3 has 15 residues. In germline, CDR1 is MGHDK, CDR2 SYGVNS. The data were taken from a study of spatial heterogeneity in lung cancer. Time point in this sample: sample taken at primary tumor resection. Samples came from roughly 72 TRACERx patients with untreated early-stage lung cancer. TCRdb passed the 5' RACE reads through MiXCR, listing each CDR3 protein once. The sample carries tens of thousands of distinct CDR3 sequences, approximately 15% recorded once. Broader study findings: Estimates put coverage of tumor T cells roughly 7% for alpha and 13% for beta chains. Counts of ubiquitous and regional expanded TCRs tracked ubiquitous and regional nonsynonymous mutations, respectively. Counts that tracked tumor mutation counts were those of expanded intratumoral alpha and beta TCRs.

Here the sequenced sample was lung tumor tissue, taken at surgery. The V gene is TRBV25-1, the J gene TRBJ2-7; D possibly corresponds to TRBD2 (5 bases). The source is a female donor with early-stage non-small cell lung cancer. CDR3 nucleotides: TGTGCCAGCAGCCGTCAGGTAGGGAGCCGCAACGAGCAGTACTTC. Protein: CASSRQVGSRNEQYF.